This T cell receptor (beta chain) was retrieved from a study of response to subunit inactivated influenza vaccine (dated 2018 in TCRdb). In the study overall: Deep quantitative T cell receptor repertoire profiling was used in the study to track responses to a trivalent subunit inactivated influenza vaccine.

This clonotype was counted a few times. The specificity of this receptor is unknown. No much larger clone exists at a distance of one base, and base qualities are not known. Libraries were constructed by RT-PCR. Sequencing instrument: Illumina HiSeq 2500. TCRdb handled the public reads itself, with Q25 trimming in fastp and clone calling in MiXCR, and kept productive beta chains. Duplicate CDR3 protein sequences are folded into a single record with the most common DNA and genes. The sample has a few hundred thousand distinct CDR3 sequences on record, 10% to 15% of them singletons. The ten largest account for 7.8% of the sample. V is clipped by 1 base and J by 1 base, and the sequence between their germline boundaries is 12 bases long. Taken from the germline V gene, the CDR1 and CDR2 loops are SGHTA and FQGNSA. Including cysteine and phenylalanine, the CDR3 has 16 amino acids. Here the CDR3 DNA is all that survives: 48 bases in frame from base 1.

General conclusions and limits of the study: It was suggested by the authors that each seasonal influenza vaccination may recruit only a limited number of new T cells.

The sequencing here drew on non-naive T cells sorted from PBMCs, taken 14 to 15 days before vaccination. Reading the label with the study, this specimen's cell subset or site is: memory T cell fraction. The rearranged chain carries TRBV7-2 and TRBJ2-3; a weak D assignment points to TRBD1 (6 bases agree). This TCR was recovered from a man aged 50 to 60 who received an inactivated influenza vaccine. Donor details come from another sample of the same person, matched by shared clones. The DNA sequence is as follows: TGTGCCAGCAGCTTAGACGGCGCAGGGGGCACAGATACGCAGTATTTT. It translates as CASSLDGAGGTDTQYF.